These 30 T cell receptor beta chains share one sample of origin, sequenced in a study of molecular identifiers for immune sequencing clone quantification. TCRdb re-analysed the PCR reads in MiXCR, keeping a single row per CDR3 protein. The data show 490,000 or so distinct CDR3 sequences, over 20% seen once. Sequenced material: naive CD8+ T cells from blood, with Jurkat cell RNA spiked in. The subset denotes: FACS-sorted CD8+CD4-CCR7+CD45RA+ naive T cells. These TCRs come from a human donor in good health. Some libraries in this study had Jurkat cell RNA spiked in.

This clonotype has a count of ten or more. The genes are TRBV20-1 and TRBJ1-6; D is unclear. Germline V lookup: CDR1 DFQATT, CDR2 SNEGSKA (reference sequence). This CDR3 spans 10 amino acids. The V gene lost 3 bases and the J gene lost 10 bases, with 4 bases spanning the gap. The CDR3 loop reads CSARGSPLHF. CDR3 sequence (DNA): TGCAGTGCTAGGGGGTCACCCCTCCACTTT.

This clonotype was observed a handful of times. The rearrangement joins TRBV11-2 to TRBJ2-7; 7 bases fit TRBD1. The germline CDR1 and CDR2 sequences are SGHAT and FQNNGV. This CDR3 is built from 12 residues. Germline trimming cut 5 bases from V and 6 bases from J; bases unmatched to any gene: 4. CDR3 sequence: CASSQGVVEQYF. CDR3 in DNA: TGTGCCAGCAGCCAGGGGGTGGTCGAGCAGTACTTC.

This clonotype was recorded at least ten times. This chain joins TRBV9 and TRBJ2-2; 8 bases map to TRBD1. This CDR3 region has 14 residues. V dropped 4 bases and J dropped 6; count of bases not matched to a gene: 5. Germline V CDR1 and CDR2: SGDLS, YYNGEE. CDR3 nucleotide sequence: TGTGCCAGCAGCCCCTTCAGGGGGCCCGGGGAGCTGTTTTTT. It specifies CASSPFRGPGELFF. The complete variable domain, with remaining parts taken from reference TRBV9 and TRBJ2-2, reads DSGVTQTPKHLITATGQRVTLRCSPRSGDLSVYWYQQSLDQGLQFLIQYYNGEERAKGNILERFSAQQFPDLHSELNLSSLELGDSALYFCASSPFRGPGELFFGEGSRLTVL.

For this clonotype: Being one base from a much bigger clone, this may be a read error. The chain links TRBV5-6 to TRBJ2-7; 13 bases line up with TRBD2. The CDR3 length is 17 residues. Germline V gene data show CDR1 as SGHDT and CDR2 as YYEEEE. The J segment lost 7 bases and the V segment lost 3 bases, leaving 13 bases of the junction unmatched. The CDR3 nucleotides read TGTGCCAGCAGCTCACCCGAGGGACTAGCGGGACGAGAGGAGCAGTACTTC. This gives the protein CASSSPEGLAGREEQYF.

This clonotype was detected many times. Here the CDR3 reads CASSLQRLASTDTQYF. The CDR3 DNA follows: TGTGCCAGCAGCCTCCAGCGCTTAGCCAGCACAGATACGCAGTATTTT. This chain joins TRBV5-6 and TRBJ2-3; D unresolved. Trimming stripped 4 bases from V and 0 bases from J, with 15 bases between. The germline V gene encodes CDR1 SGHDT and CDR2 YYEEEE. The CDR3 loop spans 16 amino acids.

V is TRBV7-9 and J is TRBJ2-1, with TRBD1 identical over 7 bases. J was trimmed by 2 bases and V by 5 bases; bases with no gene match: 9. Germline assignment: CDR1 SEHNR and CDR2 FQNEAQ (reference sequence). The CDR3 is made up of 16 amino acids. The CDR3 DNA reads TGTGCCAGCAGCCAGTGGGACAGCCGAACCTACAATGAGCAGTTCTTC. Translation: CASSQWDSRTYNEQFF. Together with reference TRBV7-9 and TRBJ2-1, the CDR3 gives the full variable domain: DTGVSQNPRHKITKRGQNVTFRCDPISEHNRLYWYRQTLGQGPEFLTYFQNEAQLEKSRLLSDRFSAERPKGSFSTLEIQRTEQGDSAMYLCASSQWDSRTYNEQFFGPGTRLTVL.

The chain has TRBV6-1 and TRBJ1-1; tentatively, D is TRBD1 (5 bases). The V gene lost 7 bases and the J gene lost 5 bases, with 8 bases spanning the gap. Germline V gene sequence: CDR1 MNHNS, CDR2 SASEGT. The CDR3 spans 11 residues. In DNA form, the CDR3 reads TGTGCCAGCAAGGAGGGGACTGAAGCTTTCTTT. Its translation is CASKEGTEAFF.

Note on this clonotype: Mismatch with germline at one junction end may stem from a read error. The chain has TRBV11-2 and TRBJ2-3; unclear D gene. Germline CDR1 is SGHAT and CDR2 is FQNNGV. This CDR3 region has 14 residues. CDR3 in amino acids: CTSSLMGGADTQYF. CDR3 nucleotide sequence: TGTACCAGCAGCTTAATGGGTGGGGCAGATACGCAGTATTTT.

This clonotype was seen repeatedly, ten times or more. The CDR3 spells CATSRGQGSTDTQYF. The CDR3 coding sequence is TGTGCCACCAGCAGAGGACAGGGGAGCACAGATACGCAGTATTTT. This chain connects TRBV15 to TRBJ2-3; 8 positions match TRBD1. V was clipped by 1 base and J by 0 bases; unmatched bases: 0. This CDR3 contains 15 residues. Per germline, CDR1 LNHNV and CDR2 YYDKDF (reference sequence).

The chain has TRBV7-9 and TRBJ2-5; 9 bases are shared with TRBD1. CDR1 and CDR2 (germline): SEHNR, FQNEAQ (reference sequence). V trimming: 7 bases; J trimming: 5 bases; junction bases outside the gene matches: 14. The CDR3 has 16 amino acids. The CDR3 sequence: CASTPLIRDRAETQYF. CDR3 DNA: TGTGCCAGCACTCCTCTCATCCGGGACAGGGCGGAGACCCAGTACTTC.

This clonotype turned up a few times. The CDR3 nucleotides are TGTGCCAGCACCCTCTTCCCGGGGGGCCGTTTCGACACCGGGGAGCTGTTTTTT. This sequence encodes CASTLFPGGRFDTGELFF. This chain links TRBV7-2 with TRBJ2-2, with D tentatively TRBD2 (7 bases). CDR3 length equals 18 residues. Germline assignment: CDR1 SGHTA and CDR2 FQGNSA. Trimming pared 7 bases from V and 3 bases from J, leaving 24 bases between.

This clonotype was observed a few times. J is TRBJ2-1 and V is TRBV25-1, with D perhaps being TRBD1 or TRBD2 (5 bases each). Trimming took off 0 bases at V and 4 bases at J, with 16 bases between the two ends. Germline-derived CDR1 and CDR2 are MGHDK and SYGVNS. This CDR3 contains 17 residues. The CDR3 spells CASSEYMGDPPYNEQFF. The DNA for the CDR3 is TGTGCCAGCAGTGAATATATGGGGGACCCGCCATACAATGAGCAGTTCTTC.

This clonotype was picked up many times. The chain combines TRBV25-1 with TRBJ2-1, with D possibly being TRBD2 (6 bases). CDR1 is MGHDK, CDR2 SYGVNS, per germline. CDR3 length: 17 amino acids. The ends were cut back, 1 base at V and 4 bases at J, with 17 bases in the middle. The CDR3 DNA sequence: TGTGCCAGCAGTGAATTGGGTGGAGGGATTGGGTACAATGAGCAGTTCTTC. Residues: CASSELGGGIGYNEQFF. The full variable domain, in which reference TRBV25-1 and TRBJ2-1 provide the parts outside the CDR3, is EADIYQTPRYLVIGTGKKITLECSQTMGHDKMYWYQQDPGMELHLIHYSYGVNSTEKGDLSSESTVSRIRTEHFPLTLESARPSHTSQYLCASSELGGGIGYNEQFFGPGTRLTVL.

This clonotype was counted a few times. J is TRBJ2-2 and V is TRBV30, with TRBD1 identical over 7 bases. The CDR3 totals 14 residues. CDR1 is GTSNPN and CDR2 is SVGIG in the germline V gene (reference sequence). The V gene end was trimmed by 5 bases and the J gene end by 4 bases; junction bases not matched to a gene: 7. The CDR3 DNA reads as TGTGCCTGGGAACCCAGGGGGACCACCGGGGAGCTGTTTTTT. It encodes CAWEPRGTTGELFF.

This clonotype was counted ten times or more. The chain recombines TRBV4-1 with TRBJ1-1; 7 bases agree with TRBD1. CDR3 length: 14 residues. V gave up 1 base and J gave up 4 bases; unmatched junction bases: 3. Per germline, CDR1 MGHRA and CDR2 YSYEKL. The CDR3 DNA follows: TGCGCCAGCAGCCAAGGAACAGGGGCCACTGAAGCTTTCTTT. Translating it yields CASSQGTGATEAFF.

V gene TRBV7-9 combines with J gene TRBJ2-1; TRBD2 is a possible D gene (6 bases). V was clipped by 1 base and J by 5 bases, with 12 bases between them. Germline CDR1 SEHNR, CDR2 FQNEAQ (reference sequence). This CDR3 contains 15 residues. CDR3 sequence reads: CASSLVAATHNEQFF. The CDR3 DNA is TGTGCCAGCAGCTTAGTAGCGGCAACTCACAATGAGCAGTTCTTC.

This clonotype was detected many times. The J gene is TRBJ1-1, the V gene TRBV19; tentatively, D is TRBD1 (5 bases). This CDR3 is 13 amino acids long. V was clipped by 4 bases and J by 3 bases, with 9 bases between them. CDR1 and CDR2 (germline): LNHDA, SQIVND (reference sequence). The chain's CDR3 is CASSKDSHTEAFF. The CDR3, as DNA: TGTGCCAGTAGTAAAGACAGCCACACTGAAGCTTTCTTT.

For this clonotype: One end of the junction varies from germline; a read error may be responsible. V usage is TRBV30 and J usage is TRBJ2-1, with D possibly TRBD2 on 6 matching bases. CDR1 GTSNPN and CDR2 SVGIG come from the germline V gene (reference sequence). The CDR3 is 15 amino acids. The chain's CDR3 is CAWSGLTGDYNGQFF. CDR3 DNA sequence: TGTGCCTGGAGTGGCTTGACGGGGGATTACAATGGGCAGTTCTTC.

A remark on this clonotype: The CDR3 ends on some other residue instead of the conserved phenylalanine or tryptophan, so this is likely a read error. The V gene is TRBV4-3, the J gene TRBJ1-5; D is uncertain. Germline loops: CDR1 LGHNA, CDR2 YSLEER. The V end was cut by 1 base, the J end by 1 base, with 8 bases between. The CDR3 covers 15 residues. The CDR3 protein is CASSQGLISNQPQHL. CDR3 coding DNA: TGCGCCAGCAGCCAAGGATTGATAAGCAATCAGCCCCAGCATCTT.

This clonotype occurred many times. The chain uses TRBV2 and TRBJ2-5; 8 nucleotides align to TRBD1. This CDR3 has 15 amino acids. The V segment lost 0 bases and the J segment 1 base; nucleotides outside the gene matches: 1. CDR1 is SNHLY and CDR2 is FYNNEI in the germline V gene. The CDR3 DNA reads as TGTGCCAGCAGTGAAGCTGGGACAGGCCAAGAGACCCAGTACTTC. Protein product: CASSEAGTGQETQYF.

This clonotype was detected many times. V is TRBV7-9 and J is TRBJ1-1; D is unresolved. This CDR3 spans 14 amino acids. The ends were cut back, 1 base at V and 5 bases at J, with 11 bases in the middle. CDR1 and CDR2 (germline): SEHNR, FQNEAQ (reference sequence). CDR3 sequence: CASSLVGQLTEAFF. DNA for the CDR3: TGTGCCAGCAGCTTAGTCGGGCAGCTTACTGAAGCTTTCTTT.

This clonotype was observed at least ten times. The chain joins TRBV18 to TRBJ1-1, with D unclear. Trimming left V 1 base short and J 6 bases short, with 6 bases between. Germline lookup yields CDR1 KGHSH and CDR2 LQKENI. The CDR3 covers 12 residues. CDR3 coding DNA: TGTGCCAGCTCACCACAGGCCCCTGAAGCTTTCTTT. This translates into CASSPQAPEAFF. The whole variable domain, remainder taken from reference TRBV18 and TRBJ1-1, is NAGVMQNPRHLVRRRGQEARLRCSPMKGHSHVYWYRQLPEEGLKFMVYLQKENIIDESGMPKERFSAEFPKEGPSILRIQQVVRGDSAAYFCASSPQAPEAFFGQGTRLTVV.

This clonotype has just a few counts. V is TRBV27 and J is TRBJ2-7; TRBD2 agrees at 8 bases. The germline CDR1 and CDR2 sequences are MNHEY and SMNVEV (reference sequence). The CDR3 sequence is 13 residues long. Trimming took 5 bases from V and 3 from J; bases not matched to a gene: 3. The CDR3 DNA follows: TGTGCCAGCAGTATTACTAGCGGCTACGAGCAGTACTTC. This sequence encodes CASSITSGYEQYF.

This clonotype appeared many times. The rearrangement joins TRBV20-1 to TRBJ2-7; 8 bases fit TRBD2. Germline V gene data show CDR1 as DFQATT and CDR2 as SNEGSKA (reference sequence). The CDR3 covers 17 residues. The V and J ends lost 6 bases and 0 bases, in that order; junction bases with no gene match: 16. CDR3: CSAPSPLTSGDSYEQYF. Here the CDR3 DNA reads TGCAGTGCCCCGAGTCCCCTCACTAGCGGCGACTCCTACGAGCAGTACTTC.

This clonotype has more than one count but fewer than ten. The V gene is TRBV15, the J gene TRBJ2-5; maybe TRBD2 (5 bases). Looked up from germline, CDR1 is LNHNV and CDR2 is YYDKDF (reference sequence). This CDR3 region has 15 residues. Trimming left V 0 bases short and J 1 base short, with 9 bases between. CDR3 amino acids: CATSRDGSLQETQYF. DNA for the CDR3: TGTGCCACCAGCAGAGATGGGAGTCTCCAAGAGACCCAGTACTTC.

A few counts support this clonotype. This chain connects TRBV27 to TRBJ2-7; tentative D call: TRBD1 (5 bases). V dropped 5 bases and J dropped 3 bases, with 14 bases sitting between them. This CDR3 contains 14 residues. The germline gives CDR1 MNHEY, CDR2 SMNVEV (reference sequence). The CDR3 DNA sequence: TGTGCCAGCAGTCTCGGTTGGGGCAACTACGAGCAGTACTTC. As protein: CASSLGWGNYEQYF.

This sequence joins TRBV12-3 or TRBV12-4 and TRBJ2-7; a possible D gene is TRBD1 (6 bases). The CDR3 sequence is 13 residues long. The V gene lost 6 bases and the J gene lost 8 bases, with 17 bases spanning the gap. CDR3 sequence (DNA): TGTGCCAGCAGCTTTGGCAGGGGATACAAGCAGTACTTC. Protein sequence: CASSFGRGYKQYF.

This clonotype has a handful of counts. This chain's CDR3 is CASSLSSHYSNQPQHF. The CDR3 nucleotides are TGTGCCAGCAGTTTATCGTCACACTATAGCAATCAGCCCCAGCATTTT. The chain couples TRBV27 to TRBJ1-5; no clear D. CDR1 and CDR2 from the germline V gene are MNHEY and SMNVEV (reference sequence). Trimming took off 0 bases at V and 0 bases at J, with 9 bases between the two ends. This CDR3 has 16 residues.

This clonotype was detected ten times or more. The chain combines TRBV5-1 with TRBJ2-7; D unclear. The CDR3 has 14 residues. CDR1 and CDR2 from the germline V gene are SGHRS and YFSETQ. V was trimmed by 0 bases and J by 5 bases, leaving 12 bases between them. The CDR3: CASSLEGRVDEQYF. The CDR3 DNA sequence: TGCGCCAGCAGCTTGGAGGGAAGGGTCGACGAGCAGTACTTC. Together with reference TRBV5-1 and TRBJ2-7, the CDR3 gives the full variable domain: KAGVTQTPRYLIKTRGQQVTLSCSPISGHRSVSWYQQTPGQGLQFLFEYFSETQRNKGNFPGRFSGRQFSNSRSEMNVSTLELGDSALYLCASSLEGRVDEQYFGPGTRLTVT.

The chain uses TRBV20-1 and TRBJ2-7; TRBD2 aligns across 7 bases. The length of the CDR3 is 14 residues. From germline, CDR1 is DFQATT and CDR2 SNEGSKA (reference sequence). V trimming: 0 bases; J trimming: 4 bases; junction bases outside the gene matches: 6. Written as DNA, the CDR3 is TGCAGTGCTAGAGATCGGGAGGTCCTTTACGAGCAGTACTTC. Translation: CSARDREVLYEQYF.